The 2 T cell receptor beta chains given below trace back to one sample, sequenced in a study of PD-1 blockade in classical Hodgkin lymphoma (TCRdb year 2020). This specimen's time point label, per the study, means: cycle 1 day 1 (C1D1), immediately before nivolumab initiation. Every trial patient had relapsed after autologous stem cell transplantation, and cohorts A, B and C differed in prior brentuximab vedotin exposure. Libraries were constructed by the immunoSEQ multiplex PCR assay. TCRdb holds this immuneACCESS table with in-frame rearrangements only. Some clones are missing; in checked studies, unresolved V genes explain under half, and the rest has no known cause. For this sample the table gives about 98,000 clones, of which roughly 92% were detected only once. The ten most abundant clones make up 2.8% of the sample. The sample was peripheral blood mononuclear cells (PBMCs), taken at baseline. The source is a human donor with classical Hodgkin lymphoma.

Only a few counts were recorded for this clone. The chain combines TRBV10-1 with TRBJ2-7; D call uncertain. V was clipped by 0 bases and J by 0 bases, with 6 bases between them. The CDR3 has 14 residues. CDR1 and CDR2 from the germline V gene are WNHNN and SYGVQD (reference sequence). The CDR3 sequence is CASSESGSSYEQYF. The CDR3 nucleotides read TGCGCCAGCAGTGAGTCCGGCAGCTCCTACGAGCAGTACTTC.

The chain combines TRBV30 with TRBJ2-2; 7 bases fit TRBD2. Germline-derived CDR1 and CDR2 are GTSNPN and SVGIG (reference sequence). V shed 0 bases and J 4 bases; nucleotides not matched to a gene: 2. This CDR3 is 14 amino acids long. The CDR3 spells CAWSVTGGTGELFF. The CDR3 DNA sequence: TGTGCCTGGAGTGTCACGGGGGGCACCGGGGAGCTGTTTTTT. Together with reference TRBV30 and TRBJ2-2, the CDR3 gives the full variable domain: SQTIHQWPATLVQPVGSPLSLECTVEGTSNPNLYWYRQAAGRGLQLLFYSVGIGQISSEVPQNLSASRPQDRQFILSSKKLLLSDSGFYLCAWSVTGGTGELFFGEGSRLTVL.